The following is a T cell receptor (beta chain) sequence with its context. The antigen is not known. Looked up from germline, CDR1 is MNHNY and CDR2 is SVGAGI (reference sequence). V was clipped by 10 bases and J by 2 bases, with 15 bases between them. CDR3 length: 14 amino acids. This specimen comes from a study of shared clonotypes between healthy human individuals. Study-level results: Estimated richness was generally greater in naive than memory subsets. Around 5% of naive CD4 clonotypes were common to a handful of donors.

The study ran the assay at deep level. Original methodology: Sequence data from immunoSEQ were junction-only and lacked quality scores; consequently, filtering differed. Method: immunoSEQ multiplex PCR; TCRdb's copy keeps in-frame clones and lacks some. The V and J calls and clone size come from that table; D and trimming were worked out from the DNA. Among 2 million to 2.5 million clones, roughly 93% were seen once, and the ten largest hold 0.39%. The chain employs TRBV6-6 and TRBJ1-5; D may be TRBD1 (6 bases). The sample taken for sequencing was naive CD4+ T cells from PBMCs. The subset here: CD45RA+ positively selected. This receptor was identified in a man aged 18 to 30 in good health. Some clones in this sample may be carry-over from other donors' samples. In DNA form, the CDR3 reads TGTGCCACCCTGGAGGCAGGGGGCAATCAGCCCCAGCATTTT. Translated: CATLEAGGNQPQHF.